The T cell receptor beta chain under discussion was sequenced for a study of blood T cell repertoires in COVID-19. Study-level background: Researchers got acute and convalescent COVID-19 samples from the United States, Italy and Spain. T cells, B-cell-depleted T cells, or PBMCs provided the cDNA or gDNA that served as material.

This clone was counted a few times. In the authors' workflow: Nucleated cell number was recorded as an estimate derived from reference gene primer amplification. Method: immunoSEQ multiplex PCR; TCRdb's copy keeps in-frame clones and lacks some. Clone size and the V and J calls come from that table; the DNA yielded D and trimming. The data show about 210,000 clones, approximately 89% seen once. V lost 2 bases and J lost 1, with 15 bases in between. The CDR3 has 17 amino acids. Germline values: CDR1 SGHRS, CDR2 YFSETQ. The receptor was derived from a woman between 35 and 50 years old with acute or convalescent COVID-19. The sequenced sample consisted of peripheral blood. The chain is built from TRBV5-1 and TRBJ2-2, with D possibly matching TRBD2 (6 bases). The CDR3 sequence is CASSFGGGILNTGELFF. In nucleotides, the CDR3 is TGCGCCAGCAGCTTCGGTGGGGGGATCTTGAACACCGGGGAGCTGTTTTTT. The whole variable domain, filled in from reference TRBV5-1 and TRBJ2-2, reads KAGVTQTPRYLIKTRGQQVTLSCSPISGHRSVSWYQQTPGQGLQFLFEYFSETQRNKGNFPGRFSGRQFSNSRSEMNVSTLELGDSALYLCASSFGGGILNTGELFFGEGSRLTVL.